The table lists the clone carrying this T cell receptor (beta chain) with many counts. Its antigen is undetermined. Breast cancer patients provided tissue from their axillary draining lymph nodes. TCRdb recomputed calls from the multiplex PCR reads with MiXCR, one row per CDR3 protein. The sample includes hundreds of thousands of distinct CDR3 sequences, around 32% of them seen just once. This CDR3 region has 14 residues. Trimming took 4 bases from V and 4 from J, leaving 14 bases between them. Germline V gene sequence: CDR1 SGHDT, CDR2 YYEEEE. This entry comes from a study of breast tumors, draining lymph nodes, adjacent tissues. General study results and limits: That most tumor T cells come from lymph nodes remained unproven. Most tumor T cells seemingly derive from lymph node, then expand in tumor. Compared with basal-like, luminal-like tumors shared significantly more repertoire with nontumor tissue. Tumors had less TCR diversity than lymph nodes, more than nontumor tissue.

V is TRBV5-6 and J is TRBJ1-2; maybe TRBD1 (5 bases). Sequenced: axillary lymph node tissue. This clonotype was sampled from a female donor with breast cancer. Some clones in this sample may be carry-over from other donors' samples. CDR3 sequence reads: CASSPGGARYGYTF. The CDR3 bases are TGTGCCAGCAGCCCGGGTGGGGCGCGCTATGGCTACACCTTC.